This TCR beta chain appears in the sequencing data of a study of cytomegalovirus exposure and HLA in healthy donors. The CDR3 length is 16 residues. V trimming: 4 bases; J trimming: 3 bases; junction bases outside the gene matches: 9. Germline V gives CDR1 SGDLS, CDR2 YYNGEE. Sequencing was performed with immunoSEQ multiplex PCR; in TCRdb, only in-frame clones are kept and a portion is missing. The data contain around 200,000 clones, about four fifths of them singletons. The sequence derives from a woman under 30 in good health and CMV-seropositive. The rearrangement uses TRBV9 and TRBJ2-1; 8 positions match TRBD2. Sequencing was done on a sample of PBMCs. The CDR3: CASSSGGGPLYNEQFF. The CDR3 coding sequence is TGTGCCAGCAGCTCGGGCGGGGGGCCTCTCTACAATGAGCAGTTCTTC. The variable domain in full, with the rest retrieved from reference TRBV9 and TRBJ2-1, is DSGVTQTPKHLITATGQRVTLRCSPRSGDLSVYWYQQSLDQGLQFLIQYYNGEERAKGNILERFSAQQFPDLHSELNLSSLELGDSALYFCASSSGGGPLYNEQFFGPGTRLTVL.